This T cell receptor (beta chain) was retrieved from a study of somatic mutations in cytotoxic T cells in rheumatoid arthritis (dated by TCRdb to about 2017). For the wider study: Patient peripheral blood (about 30 ml EDTA) was drawn right after diagnosis and before any treatment started. Sorted V beta1+ cells also underwent TCRB sequencing, and some V beta antibody-stained T-cell populations were flow-sorted at nearly 100% purity on a FACSAria II or Sony SH800. In newly diagnosed rheumatoid arthritis without treatment, the study examined if expanded CD8+ T-cell clones harbor somatic mutations, relying on TCRB deep sequencing to characterize clonality. TCRB deep sequencing was performed for under 75 rheumatoid arthritis patients and 20 healthy controls. Patients and controls did not essentially differ in median age, which was nearly identical between the groups. Broad study findings and their caveats: The antigen targets of the expanded CD8+ clones were unknown, and absence from virus-specific databases did not rule out viral specificity. In about an eighth of the roughly 65 patients the largest CD8+ clone exceeded 20% of CD8+ cells, and several identical CD8+ TCRB sequences were shared between blood and synovial fluid. The finding that TRBV07 was slightly underrepresented in patients was left unadjusted for multiple comparisons. Healthy controls showed no age-related increase in CD8+ clonality, whereas patients did (Spearman r=0.49). Rheumatoid arthritis patients and age-matched healthy controls did not significantly differ in CD8+ T-cell clonality.

Worth noting for this clone: No cognate antigen has been identified for it. Per-base quality was not reported, and no clone a single base away is much larger than it.

V is clipped by 2 bases and J by 2 bases, and the sequence between their germline boundaries is 12 bases long. Taken from the germline V gene, the CDR1 and CDR2 loops are SGHTA and FQGNSA. From cysteine to phenylalanine, the CDR3 is 15 amino acids long. Just the 45-base CDR3 DNA is kept, in frame starting at base 1. Flow cytometry confirmed the purity of CD4+ and CD8+ cells that had been isolated by positive magnetic bead selection on an AutoMACS. A TCR V beta antibody panel was used in flow cytometry to screen first for clonal expansions, which were then characterized by TCRB deep sequencing of sorted CD8+ fractions. Isolation of peripheral blood mononuclear cells was done through Ficoll-Paque PLUS density gradient separation. DNA was extracted from CD4-enriched, CD8-enriched or PBMC samples with Nucleospin Tissue or Tissue XS kits and quantified with a Qubit 2.0 fluorometer. Genomic DNA underwent TCRB CDR3 sequencing using the immunoSEQ assay. Concerning the study's data processing: Patient CD8+ clones larger than 1% were compared against published virus-specific TCRB sequences, and only a few matched. Analyses were restricted to productive TCRB rearrangements. Clonality was expressed as a Shannon entropy-based productive clonality index, with each clone defined by a unique TCRB CDR3 sequence. To calculate repertoire overlap between two samples, the template counts of each clone were considered relative to each sample's total templates. V-gene usage measured by flow cytometry correlated with TCRB sequencing V-gene usage, with a Spearman r of roughly 0.64. This immuneACCESS table, as held by TCRdb, lists in-frame sequences with V and J called but not all clones. Of the missing ones, under half trace to an unresolved V gene in checked studies; the others have no known cause. Clonal size and the V and J genes are those of that table, whereas D and trimming came from the DNA. This sample lists some 30,000 clones; roughly 86% were detected once. Together, the top ten hold around 9% of the sample.

The chain joins TRBV7-2 to TRBJ1-2; perhaps TRBD1 is the D gene, with 6 bases matching. Material: CD8+ T cells sorted from blood. This TCR was sampled from an adult with rheumatoid arthritis. In nucleotide form, the sequence is TGTGCCAGCAGCTTAACCCTTGGACAGAACTATGGCTACACCTTC. Translated, it gives CASSLTLGQNYGYTF.